This TCR beta chain stems from a study of identical twins. It was template switching that added a universal primer site, and there were unique molecular identifiers on the cDNA. TCRdb called the 5' RACE reads again in MiXCR, with one record for every CDR3 protein. The data show some 200,000 distinct CDR3 sequences, with approximately 8.3% seen just once and 1.9% held by the top ten. Deletions cut 6 bases from V and 6 bases from J, with 12 bases between. The CDR3 covers 13 residues. Per germline, CDR1 KGHSH and CDR2 LQKENI. Study-wide findings and caveats: Excess sharing between twins was weaker in beta out-of-frame sequences.

Comments on this clonotype: Its specificity is not known.

This sample was shared with a second study, whose subject was yellow fever vaccine responses in identical twins.

The clonotype was recovered from a woman between 18 and 29 years old in good health. The specimen was memory (CD45RO+) T cells sorted from blood. The chain is built from TRBV18 and TRBJ2-1, with D hard to call. Here the CDR3 DNA reads TGTGCCAGCTCGTCCGGGCCACGCAATGAGCAGTTCTTC. It specifies CASSSGPRNEQFF. Full variable domain (missing parts from reference TRBV18 and TRBJ2-1): NAGVMQNPRHLVRRRGQEARLRCSPMKGHSHVYWYRQLPEEGLKFMVYLQKENIIDESGMPKERFSAEFPKEGPSILRIQQVVRGDSAAYFCASSSGPRNEQFFGPGTRLTVL.